This T cell receptor beta chain originates from a study of T cells in Graves' hyperthyroidism and ophthalmopathy. Study-wide points: A model of 13 V-J features distinguished ophthalmopathy from stable hyperthyroidism. Ophthalmopathy was model-predicted a median around seven months pre-onset.

V shed 4 bases, J shed 4 bases, and the junction held 3 bases outside the gene matches. Germline V gene data show CDR1 as SNHLY and CDR2 as FYNNEI. This CDR3 region has 14 residues. The authors deemed Graves' hyperthyroidism stable absent ophthalmopathy progression within 18 months. Clinicians diagnosed patients from clinical symptoms, serum thyroxine and TRAb, thyroid ultrasound and orbital computed tomography. RNA transcripts gave rise to amplified TCR beta CDR3 regions. HTBI primers drove first-round RT-PCR of the TCR CDR3. From the multiplex PCR reads, TCRdb called clonotypes with MiXCR, one entry per CDR3 protein. Of approximately 740,000 distinct CDR3 sequences in the sample, about 14% are singletons; the top ten hold 9.5% to 13%. This clonotype was seen a few times. Its cognate antigen is unknown.

Sequencing was performed on blood. The chain carries TRBV2 and TRBJ1-1, with TRBD1 matching 10 bases. The receptor was derived from a woman under 30 with Graves' hyperthyroidism. This CDR3 is CASSARTGGTEAFF. The CDR3 bases are TGTGCCAGCAGTGCCAGGACAGGGGGCACTGAAGCTTTCTTT. Full variable domain (outside the CDR3, taken from reference TRBV2 and TRBJ1-1): EPEVTQTPSHQVTQMGQEVILRCVPISNHLYFYWYRQILGQKVEFLVSFYNNEISEKSEIFDDQFSVERPDGSNFTLKIRSTKLEDSAMYFCASSARTGGTEAFFGQGTRLTVV.